This T cell receptor (beta chain) was obtained from a study of cytomegalovirus exposure and HLA in healthy donors (dated by TCRdb to the late 2010s). At the level of the whole study: According to a later analysis, the 110 or so validation repertoires were produced on the same platform as the 700 or so repertoires of the first cohort. The study aimed to test whether signatures of past pathogen exposure could be identified by cataloging public T cell receptors. In addition to the first cohort of approximately 650 subjects, a separate validation cohort of about 120 different subjects was used. High-throughput TCR immunosequencing, statistical association of individual TCRs with disease status, and machine learning were combined to predict cytomegalovirus infection status.

Library construction relied on the immunoSEQ multiplex PCR assay. The original pipeline was this. A statistical classification framework was developed to diagnose cytomegalovirus status using the catalog of TCR beta chain sequences. The clones in this table, taken by TCRdb from immuneACCESS, are in-frame only. Not every clone is retained; where verified, under half of the shortfall comes from an unresolved V gene, and the cause of the rest is unknown. The DNA was the basis for D and trimming; V, J and clone size are from that table. This sample gives 200,000 to 250,000 clones in total; 87% of them show up just once. The ten top clones hold about 12% of the sample. What the study reported, not specific to this receptor: According to the authors, the approach could potentially be generalized to other disease states and immunological phenotypes. Cytomegalovirus status was reported to be diagnosed by the classifier with high specificity and sensitivity in both the original and validation cohorts. While some public TCRs were present in many individuals, most TCR sequences turned up only very rarely across donors. Subsequent analysis determined that TCRs grouped into clusters in the first cohort also showed a tendency toward co-occurrence across the 120 validation repertoires, and roughly 94% of cluster scores exceeded 0. The study listed over 150 TCR beta chains as associated with cytomegalovirus. In vitro tests confirmed that a few of the cytomegalovirus-associated TCR beta chains recognize cytomegalovirus antigens. The validation cohort had no HLA typing available for a later analysis, so co-occurrence within that cohort was assessed over all 120 or so repertoires.

For this clone: What antigen it recognizes has not been identified. Per-base quality was not reported, and no clone a single base away is much larger than it.

The donors belonged to the validation cohort of about 130 subjects, which was separate from the roughly 670-subject first cohort. The V and J ends are trimmed by 1 base and 0 bases, leaving 10 bases between them. As encoded in the germline V gene, CDR1 is SGHRS while CDR2 is YFSETQ. Spanning cysteine to phenylalanine, the CDR3 consists of 15 amino acids. CDR3 DNA only is kept here, 45 bases in frame from base 1. The sample taken for sequencing was PBMCs. Here the chain combines TRBV5-1 and TRBJ1-2; there is no confident call for the D gene. This receptor was identified in a man younger than 35 in good health and CMV-seropositive. The CDR3 amino acid sequence is: CASSLSGVPNYGYTF. The DNA sequence is as follows: TGCGCCAGCAGCTTGTCTGGAGTTCCTAACTATGGCTACACCTTC.